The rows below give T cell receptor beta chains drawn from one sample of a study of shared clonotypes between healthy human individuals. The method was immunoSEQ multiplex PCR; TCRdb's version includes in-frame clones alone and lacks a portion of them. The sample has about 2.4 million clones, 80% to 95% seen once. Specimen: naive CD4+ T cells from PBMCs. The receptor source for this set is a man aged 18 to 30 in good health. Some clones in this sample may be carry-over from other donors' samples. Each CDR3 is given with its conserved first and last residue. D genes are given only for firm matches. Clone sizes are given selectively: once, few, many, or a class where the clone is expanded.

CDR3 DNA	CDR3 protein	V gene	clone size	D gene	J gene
TGTGCCAGCTCACCAAAGCAGGGAGTTACTGTCCCGCCTGGCTACACCTTC	CASSPKQGVTVPPGYTF	TRBV18	NA	NA	TRBJ1-2
TGTGCCAGCAGCTTGGAGGGACAGGGCGTGGGACTGTTTTTT	CASSLEGQGVGLFF	TRBV5-5	NA	TRBD1	TRBJ1-4
TGTGCCAGCAGTTTAGGGACGTGGGGCCTGGAGACCCAGTACTTC	CASSLGTWGLETQYF	TRBV28	once	NA	TRBJ2-5
TGCAGCGTTGAAGTCGGAAACTCTGGAAACACCATATATTTT	CSVEVGNSGNTIYF	TRBV29-1	once	NA	TRBJ1-3
TGTGCCATCAGTGACCTAGCGGACATCTACGAGCAGTACTTC	CAISDLADIYEQYF	TRBV10-3	NA	TRBD2	TRBJ2-7
TGTGCCAGCACTCTGCAGGGACTGAACACCGGGGAGCTGTTTTTT	CASTLQGLNTGELFF	TRBV2	NA	NA	TRBJ2-2
TGTGCCAGCAGCCCGACGGGACCGAGCACCGGGGAGCTGTTTTTT	CASSPTGPSTGELFF	TRBV7-6	NA	NA	TRBJ2-2
TGTGCCAGCAGTTCATACAGGGGATTCTACGAGCAGTACTTC	CASSSYRGFYEQYF	TRBV6-6	NA	TRBD1	TRBJ2-7
TGTGCCAGCAGCCCGTGGGGCGGGGGGGGTGAAGCTTTCTTT	CASSPWGGGGEAFF	TRBV7-9	NA	NA	TRBJ1-1
TGTGCCAGCAGGCCGGGGGGGACCAAAAACATTCAGTACTTC	CASRPGGTKNIQYF	TRBV28	NA	TRBD2	TRBJ2-4
TGTGCCAGCAGTGCCCGGCAGGGGGCTTTGAACACTGAAGCTTTCTTT	CASSARQGALNTEAFF	TRBV6-1	NA	TRBD1	TRBJ1-1
TGTGCCAGCCGAGAGGGGGCGCAGACGCTTGGGGCCAACGTCCTGACTTTC	CASREGAQTLGANVLTF	TRBV7-2	once	TRBD1	TRBJ2-6
TGCGCCAGCAGCCGGGGGACAAACACAGATACGCAGTATTTT	CASSRGTNTDTQYF	TRBV5-1	NA	NA	TRBJ2-3
TGCGCCAGCAGCATCACTAGTCTGTATGAGCAGTTCTTC	CASSITSLYEQFF	TRBV5-1	NA	NA	TRBJ2-1
TGTGCCAGCAGCTTGGGGGCGGGTATCCACAATGAGCAGTTCTTC	CASSLGAGIHNEQFF	TRBV7-2	NA	NA	TRBJ2-1
TGTGCCAGCAGTTTGTATGAAAAACTGTTTTTT	CASSLYEKLFF	TRBV28	NA	NA	TRBJ1-4
TGTGCCAGCAGTAGCCCGGGACAGGGGGAGTACGAGCAGTACTTC	CASSSPGQGEYEQYF	TRBV28	NA	TRBD1	TRBJ2-7
TGCGCCAGCAGCCAAGATAGAACTAGCGGGAGCTCCTACAATGAGCAGTTCTTC	CASSQDRTSGSSYNEQFF	TRBV4-1	NA	TRBD2	TRBJ2-1
TGTGCCAGCAGTTTCCTAACCGGGGGAGAGAAAAACATTCAGTACTTC	CASSFLTGGEKNIQYF	TRBV28	NA	NA	TRBJ2-4
TGCGCCAGCAGCCTGGAACAGGGGGCCCGATACGAGCAGTACTTC	CASSLEQGARYEQYF	TRBV5-1	NA	TRBD1	TRBJ2-7
TGTGCCAGCAGGGTTTCAACGGGCCCACCCCTCTTAGCCAAAAACATTCAGTACTTC	CASRVSTGPPLLAKNIQYF	TRBV14	NA	NA	TRBJ2-4
TGTGCCAGCAGTGGACGACAGGGGGCTATAGTCTATGGCTACACCTTC	CASSGRQGAIVYGYTF	TRBV6-1	NA	TRBD1	TRBJ1-2
TGTGCCAGCAGTTTATTTCAGGGGGAGGGCTACACCTTC	CASSLFQGEGYTF	TRBV2	NA	TRBD1	TRBJ1-2
TGCGCCAGCAGCTTGCTAGCGGGGGGGATCTACAATGAGCAGTTCTTC	CASSLLAGGIYNEQFF	TRBV5-1	NA	TRBD2	TRBJ2-1
TGTGCCAGCAGCCACGGGAGCGGGGTTAATGAAAAACTGTTTTTT	CASSHGSGVNEKLFF	TRBV5-4	NA	NA	TRBJ1-4
TGTGCCAGCAGTGAACCACCTCTGAGAACTGAAGCTTTCTTT	CASSEPPLRTEAFF	TRBV25-1	NA	NA	TRBJ1-1
TGTGCCAGCAGCTCAACGGGGGGCGGTGCCTACGAGCAGTACTTC	CASSSTGGGAYEQYF	TRBV28	NA	NA	TRBJ2-7
TGTGCCTGGAGTGCGTCAACAGGGGGCGCCTCCTACGAGCAGTACTTC	CAWSASTGGASYEQYF	TRBV30	NA	TRBD1	TRBJ2-7
TGTGCCAGCAGCTTAGTCCCCAGGGATACGTTCTTC	CASSLVPRDTFF	TRBV7-9	NA	NA	TRBJ2-1
TGTGCCAGCAGCAAAGGTCTAGCGGGCCCGTACGAGCAGTACTTC	CASSKGLAGPYEQYF	TRBV21-1	once	NA	TRBJ2-7
TGTGCCAGCAGTGAGAGAGGGACGGCGACTTCCTACAATGAGCAGTTCTTC	CASSERGTATSYNEQFF	TRBV6-1	NA	NA	TRBJ2-1
TGCGCCAGCAGCTCCGACTCCGGCGGTTTTACCCAGTACTTC	CASSSDSGGFTQYF	TRBV5-1	NA	NA	TRBJ2-5
TGCGCCAGCAGCCTGGGACAGTTGACCCCGAACACCGGGGAGCTGTTTTTT	CASSLGQLTPNTGELFF	TRBV4-1	NA	TRBD1	TRBJ2-2
TGTGCCAGCAGCTTCGGAAGGGGACACAATGAGCAGTTCTTC	CASSFGRGHNEQFF	TRBV7-2	NA	NA	TRBJ2-1
TGCAGCGCCCGGGGGGATTGGAGGGGCGGCACAGATACGCAGTATTTT	CSARGDWRGGTDTQYF	TRBV29-1	NA	TRBD2	TRBJ2-3
TGTGCCAGCAGCTTAGGAGTCGGATTAAGCTCCTACGAGCAGTACTTC	CASSLGVGLSSYEQYF	TRBV11-3	NA	NA	TRBJ2-7
TGTGCCAGCAGCCTGAAACTAGCGGGAGGCACAGATACGCAGTATTTT	CASSLKLAGGTDTQYF	TRBV7-3	NA	TRBD2	TRBJ2-3
TGTGCCAGCAGTCTGGAGGCCGGGGAGCTGTTTTTT	CASSLEAGELFF	TRBV2	NA	NA	TRBJ2-2
TGCGCCAGCAGTGATGGGGGTGAGCAGTACTTC	CASSDGGEQYF	TRBV10-2	NA	NA	TRBJ2-7
TGTGCCAGCAGCCTGGCAGATACGCAGTATTTT	CASSLADTQYF	TRBV9	NA	NA	TRBJ2-3
TGCGCCAGCAGCCAATCCGCAACAACAGATACGCAGTATTTT	CASSQSATTDTQYF	TRBV4-1	NA	NA	TRBJ2-3
TGCAGCGTTGGTGAGGGGGATGGAGAAAAACTGTTTTTT	CSVGEGDGEKLFF	TRBV29-1	NA	NA	TRBJ1-4
TGTGCCAGCAGTTATGGGTTAAGCTCCTACGAGCAGTACTTC	CASSYGLSSYEQYF	TRBV6-5	once	NA	TRBJ2-7
TGTGCCAGCAGCCCTTTAGCGGAGAGCCTTTACGAGCAGTACTTC	CASSPLAESLYEQYF	TRBV27	once	NA	TRBJ2-7